These T cell receptor beta chains were read from a single sample in a study of Ad26.COV2.S vaccination and SARS-CoV-2 variants. Method: immunoSEQ multiplex PCR; TCRdb's copy keeps in-frame clones and lacks some. In the table there are 300,000 to 400,000 clones, about 85% of which are singletons. Sequenced material: peripheral blood, taken in a trial of Ad26.COV2.S vaccine versus placebo. These TCRs come from a person aged 18-60 years who received the Ad26.COV2.S COVID-19 vaccine or a placebo. Both conserved end residues are part of each CDR3. A D gene is named only where the DNA matches it firmly. Expanded clones get a size class; other rows say once, few or many, or leave the size out.

j_call clone_size d_call v_call cdr3_nt cdr3_aa
TRBJ2-1 NA NA TRBV29-1 TGCAGCGTTCCCCACTCGGCTTTGGATGAGCAGTTCTTC CSVPHSALDEQFF
TRBJ1-1 NA NA TRBV7-9 TGTGCCAGCACCCATCTGGACACTGAAGCTTTCTTT CASTHLDTEAFF
TRBJ2-7 NA TRBD2 TRBV3-1/TRBV3-2 TGTGCCAGCAGCCAAGAGGGAGCGGGGCGATCCTACGAGCAGTACTTC CASSQEGAGRSYEQYF
TRBJ1-2 few TRBD1 TRBV6-5 TGTGCCAGCAGTTACTACGGGACAGGGGGCGGCTACACCTTC CASSYYGTGGGYTF
TRBJ1-1 NA TRBD1 TRBV4-2 TGTGCCAGCAGCCAAGATATTTTTGGACAGGGAGGGACTGAAGCTTTCTTT CASSQDIFGQGGTEAFF
TRBJ1-1 NA NA TRBV28 TGTGCCAGCAGCCAGCAACCACAGAACACTGAAGCTTTCTTT CASSQQPQNTEAFF
TRBJ1-3 NA TRBD1 TRBV5-8 TGTGCCAGCAGCTGGGGAGAAGGGACAGCAGGAAACACCATATATTTT CASSWGEGTAGNTIYF
TRBJ1-6 NA NA TRBV25-1 TGTGCCAGCAAAGGCGGGGGCAATTCACCCCTCCACTTT CASKGGGNSPLHF
TRBJ1-2 NA NA TRBV5-5 TGTGCCAGCAGCTTGGAAGGGGCCCCTGGCTACACCTTC CASSLEGAPGYTF
TRBJ1-2 NA NA TRBV6-1 TGTGCCAGCAGTGTCCGGCCGGGAAATTCTAACTATGGCTACACCTTC CASSVRPGNSNYGYTF
TRBJ1-1 once NA TRBV6-5 TGTGCCAGCAGTTACTCGGGGATGACTGAAGCTTTCTTT CASSYSGMTEAFF
TRBJ1-5 NA NA TRBV23-1 TGCGCCAGCAGATCCCAGGTCCATAGCAATCAGCCCCAGCATTTT CASRSQVHSNQPQHF
TRBJ2-5 NA TRBD2 TRBV7-6 TGTGCCAGCAGCGCGCAGGGGACTAGCGGGAAAGAGACCCAGTACTTC CASSAQGTSGKETQYF
TRBJ2-2 NA TRBD1 TRBV6-4 TGTGCCAGTCGACAGGGGAGTTCCGGAACCGGGGAGCTGTTTTTT CASRQGSSGTGELFF
TRBJ2-3 NA TRBD1 TRBV6-5 TGTGCCAGCAGTCCTCGGGACAGGGAATCAGATACGCAGTATTTT CASSPRDRESDTQYF
TRBJ2-5 few TRBD1 TRBV11-3 TGTGCCAGCAGCACCGGGACAGGGCTCGAGACCCAGTACTTC CASSTGTGLETQYF
TRBJ1-6 NA NA TRBV25-1 TGTGCCAGCAGTGCGCGTGCGGGACAACCCTATAATTCACCCCTCCACTTT CASSARAGQPYNSPLHF
TRBJ1-2 NA NA TRBV7-8 TGTGCCAGCAGCGTATCCGGACAGATAGCTAACTATGGCTACACCTTC CASSVSGQIANYGYTF
TRBJ2-2 NA NA TRBV6-2/TRBV6-3 TGTGCCAGCAGCCTCTTAGGGGCGAACACCGGGGAGCTGTTTTTT CASSLLGANTGELFF
TRBJ1-3 NA NA TRBV5-8 TGTGCCAGCAGCTCCCATCCAGCTAACTCTGGAAACACCATATATTTT CASSSHPANSGNTIYF
TRBJ2-1 few NA TRBV7-3 TGTGCCAGCAGCCGTGGGGCAGCCTGGGGGAATGAGCAGTTCTTC CASSRGAAWGNEQFF